The rows below give T cell receptor beta chains drawn from one sample of a study of tumor and adjacent non-tumor tissue in lung cancer. In TCRdb, the multiplex PCR reads were re-called with MiXCR into one record per CDR3 protein. The sample includes approximately 76,000 distinct CDR3 sequences, around two thirds of them seen just once. Source material: lung tumor tissue. The receptors here all came from a woman between 65 and 79 years old with non-small cell lung cancer. The CDR3 runs from the conserved cysteine through the conserved F or W. The D gene is left open where the match is weak. Where a row states a size, it is once, few, many or the class of an expanded clone; other rows omit it.

D gene,clone size,J gene,V gene,CDR3 protein,CDR3 DNA
.,.,TRBJ1-4,TRBV12-3/TRBV12-4,CANTFLADEKLFF,TGTGCCAACACTTTTCTAGCGGACGAAAAACTGTTTTTC
.,.,TRBJ2-3,TRBV6-1,CASSGRGRERSDTQYF,TGTGCCAGCAGTGGCCGGGGGCGGGAGAGGTCAGATACGCAGTATTTT
.,.,TRBJ2-1,TRBV29-1,CSRDDVGDNAYNEQFF,TGCAGCCGTGATGATGTGGGTGACAACGCCTACAATGAGCAGTTCTTC
.,many,TRBJ2-1,TRBV12-3/TRBV12-4,CASSSRDGYNEQFF,TGTGCCAGCAGTTCCCGGGACGGGTACAATGAGCAGTTCTTC
.,medium-sized,TRBJ1-2,TRBV4-1,CASSQERQGYGYTF,TGCGCCAGCAGCCAAGAGCGGCAGGGCTATGGCTACACCTTC
.,.,TRBJ1-4,TRBV9,CASSVDVTPGEKLFF,TGTGCCAGCAGCGTCGACGTGACCCCGGGCGAAAAACTGTTTTTT
TRBD2,.,TRBJ2-3,TRBV5-4,CASSFSGSADTQYF,TGTGCCAGCAGCTTTAGCGGGAGTGCAGATACGCAGTATTTT
.,.,TRBJ1-2,TRBV4-1,CASSKERQGYGNTF,TGCGCCAGCAGCAAAGAGCGGCAGGGCTATGGCAACACCTTC
.,.,TRBJ2-3,TRBV6-5,CASCHSRGSTDMQYF,TGTGCCAGCTGTCACTCGAGGGGTAGCACAGATATGCAGTATTTT
.,.,TRBJ2-3,TRBV19,CASSIPTASTDTQYF,TGTGCCAGTAGTATCCCAACGGCTAGCACAGATACGCAGTATTTT
TRBD2,.,TRBJ2-1,TRBV7-8,CASSLGIRSSGREFEQFF,TGTGCCAGCAGCCTAGGTATCAGGTCTAGCGGGAGGGAGTTTGAGCAGTTCTTC
TRBD2,once,TRBJ2-1,TRBV24-1,CVTTDFTSELAGDEQFF,TGTGTCACCACTGATTTTACTTCGGAACTAGCGGGAGATGAGCAGTTCTTC
TRBD1,few,TRBJ1-2,TRBV20-1,CSARDQTYRGYGYTF,TGCAGTGCTAGAGATCAAACGTACAGGGGCTATGGCTACACCTTC
.,.,TRBJ1-4,TRBV6-1,CASSLEGGFGERLFF,TGTGCCAGCAGTCTTGAGGGAGGGTTCGGTGAAAGACTGTTTTTT
TRBD1,.,TRBJ2-5,TRBV6-5,CARRMDRNQEAQYF,TGTGCCAGGAGGATGGACAGGAACCAAGAGGCCCAGTACTTC
TRBD1,.,TRBJ1-3,TRBV6-1,CASRTGFSSGNNIYF,TGTGCCTCCCGGACAGGCTTTTCCTCTGGAAACAACATATATTTT
.,.,TRBJ1-1,TRBV6-6,CVSSSNDLDTEAFF,TGTGTCAGCAGTTCTAATGATCTGGACACTGAAGCTTTCTTT
TRBD2,many,TRBJ2-3,TRBV20-1,CSARDPFKTSGASTDTQYF,TGCAGTGCTAGAGATCCTTTTAAAACTAGCGGAGCCAGCACAGATACGCAGTATTTT
.,many,TRBJ1-5,TRBV28,CASSINRSYQPQHF,TGTGCCAGCAGTATAAACAGGTCCTATCAGCCCCAGCATTTT
.,medium-sized,TRBJ2-3,TRBV29-1,CSVHPKSTDTQYF,TGCAGCGTTCACCCCAAGAGCACAGATACGCAGTATTTT
.,.,TRBJ2-5,TRBV7-9,CASRLAWGRQETQCF,TGTGCCAGCAGATTAGCATGGGGGAGACAAGAGACCCAGTGCTTC
.,medium-sized,TRBJ2-5,TRBV12-3/TRBV12-4,CASSFQRETQYF,TGTGCCAGCAGTTTCCAGCGAGAGACCCAGTACTTC
.,.,TRBJ2-1,TRBV11-3,CASTPRQDWGIEQFF,TGTGCCAGCACCCCGCGGCAGGACTGGGGCATTGAGCAGTTCTTC
.,.,TRBJ2-7,TRBV6-5,CASSYWWASGNERYF,.
TRBD2,.,TRBJ2-1,TRBV6-5,CASSCSATSGKGQFF,TGTGCCAGCAGTTGCTCGGCGACTAGCGGAAAGGGGCAGTTCTTC
.,medium-sized,TRBJ1-3,TRBV29-1,CSVASTAGNTIYF,TGCAGCGTTGCTTCGACAGCTGGAAACACCATATATTTT
.,.,TRBJ2-3,TRBV11-1,CAVEVRRTDTQYF,TGTGCCGTCGAAGTTAGGCGCACAGATACTCAGTATTTT
TRBD1,.,TRBJ2-7,TRBV6-1,CASSVPTGIPYEQYF,TGTGCCAGCAGTGTCCCGACAGGGATCCCTTACGAGCAGTACTTC
.,.,TRBJ2-3,TRBV7-8,CASGVRDCSTDTQYF,TGTGCCAGCGGCGTTCGGGACTGTAGCACAGATACGCAGTATTTT
.,.,TRBJ1-2,TRBV29-1,CSVDCGQGVGYGYTF,TGCAGCGTCGATTGTGGGCAGGGAGTGGGCTATGGCTACACCTTC
.,.,TRBJ1-6,TRBV5-4,CASSSARDRDSSLHF,TGTGCCAGCAGCTCGGCGAGGGATAGGGATTCATCCCTTCACTTT
TRBD2,.,TRBJ2-1,TRBV4-2,CVSSQDGLAGYNEQFF,TGTGTCAGCAGCCAAGACGGGCTAGCGGGCTATAATGAGCAGTTCTTC
.,.,TRBJ1-2,TRBV6-5,CVSKRLGRGYGYTF,TGTGTCAGCAAGCGCCTGGGACGGGGTTATGGCTACACCTTC
.,.,TRBJ2-7,TRBV6-1,CASSEVIRIPYEQYF,TGTGCCAGCAGTGAAGTGATTAGGATCCCTTACGAGCAGTACTTC
TRBD1,few,TRBJ1-5,TRBV19,CASSREGGFQPQHF,TGTGCCAGTAGCAGGGAAGGGGGCTTTCAGCCCCAGCATTTT
TRBD1,.,TRBJ1-6,TRBV5-1,CASSDQGQASPLHF,TGCGCCAGCAGCGATCAGGGACAGGCCTCACCCCTCCACTTT
.,.,TRBJ2-5,TRBV6-6,CASSYHGNSDREIQYF,TGTGCCAGTAGTTACCATGGCAACTCGGATCGGGAGATCCAGTACTTC